This TCR beta chain was identified during a study of shared clonotypes between healthy human individuals. Study-wide background: Used for every donor were three CD4 naive, three CD4 memory, two CD8 naive and one CD8 memory plate.

Measured with immunoSEQ multiplex PCR; TCRdb has only the in-frame clones, and not every one. This sample has roughly 2 million clones, with 90% to 96% found just once. This CDR3 has 11 amino acids. V shed 5 bases, J shed 15 bases, and the junction held 5 bases outside the gene matches. Germline CDR1 DFQATT, CDR2 SNEGSKA (reference sequence). Sequencing used naive CD4+ T cells sorted from blood. Subset given: CD45RA+ positively selected. V is TRBV20-1 and J is TRBJ1-6; TRBD1 matches at 9 bases. This TCR derives from a man younger than 35 in good health. CDR3 coding DNA: TGCAGTGCTCCTGACAGGGGGGTCCTCCACTTT. It specifies CSAPDRGVLHF.